These 9 T cell receptor beta chains were sequenced from one sample in a study of glioma-infiltrating T cells. The iRepertoire nested amplicon-rescue multiplex PCR amplified TCR alpha and beta CDR3s from RNA. MiXCR, applied by TCRdb to the multiplex PCR reads, yields one record per CDR3 protein. The sample has more than 300,000 distinct CDR3 sequences, 35% to 45% seen once; the top ten hold around 11%. The sample was glioma tissue, nonneoplastic brain tissue, or PBMCs (not recorded which). The receptor source for this set is a human donor with low-grade glioma or glioblastoma, undergoing nonglioma brain surgery, or in good health (not recorded which).

To note about this clonotype: This clone may be a read error of a much larger clone one base away. The CDR3 nucleotides read TGTGCCAGCAGCCGACAGAGGGCTTCCTACGAGCAGTACTTC. Translating it yields CASSRQRASYEQYF. The V gene is TRBV6-1, the J gene TRBJ2-7, with D perhaps matching TRBD1 or TRBD2 (5 bases each). The V and J ends lost 6 bases and 1 base respectively, with 13 bases between them. The CDR3 sequence is 14 residues long. The germline gives CDR1 MNHNS, CDR2 SASEGT.

The DNA for the CDR3 is TGTGCCAGCAGTACTCGGGGGAGCGGGAGGGCCAGGGAGACCCAGTACTTC. Protein: CASSTRGSGRARETQYF. This chain links TRBV6-1 with TRBJ2-5, with TRBD2 identical over 10 bases. Germline V gene data show CDR1 as MNHNS and CDR2 as SASEGT. V lost 5 bases to trimming and J lost 5 bases; unmatched junction nucleotides: 14. The CDR3 is 17 residues long.

Written as DNA, the CDR3 is TGTGCCAGCACTCAAGGGCTAGGGTTGAGGACTGAAGCTTTCTTT. It codes for CASTQGLGLRTEAFF. The genes are TRBV28 and TRBJ1-1; D is undetermined. CDR1 MDHEN and CDR2 SYDVKM come from the germline V gene. CDR3 length equals 15 residues. The V end lost 7 bases, the J end lost 5 bases, and 20 bases lay between the germline ends.

This clonotype appeared many times. The chain combines TRBV6-1 with TRBJ2-1; 7 bases are a match to TRBD1. Per germline, CDR1 MNHNS and CDR2 SASEGT. The CDR3 totals 13 residues. The trim removed 5 bases at V and 4 bases at J, leaving 2 bases unmatched. The CDR3 is CASSQGQYNEQFF. Here the CDR3 DNA reads TGTGCCAGCAGTCAGGGACAGTACAATGAGCAGTTCTTC.

This clonotype has just a few counts. The chain recombines TRBV7-6 with TRBJ2-5, with D possibly being TRBD2 (5 bases). Per the germline V gene, CDR1 is SGHVS and CDR2 is FNYEAQ. Trimming stripped 0 bases from V and 2 bases from J, with 10 bases between. CDR3 size: 15 residues. CDR3 loop: CASSLAVGLQETQYF. DNA for the CDR3: TGTGCCAGCAGCTTAGCCGTTGGACTGCAAGAGACCCAGTACTTC.

As for this clonotype: This may stem from a read error, because a much larger clone lies one nucleotide away. DNA for the CDR3: TGCAGTGCTATCTCCAACCGAGGCGAGCAGCACTTC. It codes for CSAISNRGEQHF. This chain uses TRBV20-1 with TRBJ2-7; D gene ambiguous. This CDR3 comprises 12 residues. CDR1 is DFQATT, CDR2 SNEGSKA, per germline (reference sequence).

V is TRBV18 and J is TRBJ2-1; tentatively, D is TRBD1 (5 bases). From germline, CDR1 is KGHSH and CDR2 LQKENI. The CDR3 totals 16 residues. The germline V and J ends were trimmed by 6 bases and 6 bases, with 21 bases remaining between them. The CDR3 nucleotides are TGTGCCAGCTCCCCTGTCGCGGACAACTCTCCCAATGAGCAGTTCTTC. This gives the protein CASSPVADNSPNEQFF.

The chain carries TRBV4-1 and TRBJ2-2; unclear D gene. In germline, CDR1 is MGHRA, CDR2 YSYEKL. Trimming took 0 bases from V and 15 from J, leaving 11 bases between them. This CDR3 is built from 12 residues. The CDR3 is CASSQDRLLLFF. Here the CDR3 DNA reads TGCGCCAGCAGCCAAGACCGTCTGCTTTTGTTTTTT.

This chain joins TRBV7-2 and TRBJ1-5; D is undetermined. In germline, CDR1 is SGHTA, CDR2 FQGNSA. The CDR3 extends over 14 amino acids. The V gene lost 5 bases and the J gene lost 4 bases, with 12 bases spanning the gap. The CDR3 DNA follows: TGTGCCAGCAGCGTGGACCTCGGTAATCAGCCCCAGCATTTT. Translated: CASSVDLGNQPQHF.